Following are 25 T cell receptor beta chains from one sample sequenced in a study of blood T cell repertoires in COVID-19. This table comes from immunoSEQ multiplex PCR, and its TCRdb copy is limited to in-frame clones, with some not included. The profile shows approximately 310,000 clones, about nine tenths of them singletons. Sequencing input: peripheral blood. The receptors originated from a man between 50 and 59 years old with active or convalescent COVID-19.

CDR3 residues: CSVSSGYSTDTQYF. CDR3 DNA sequence: TGCAGCGTTTCTTCGGGGTATAGCACAGATACGCAGTATTTT. The rearrangement uses TRBV29-1 and TRBJ2-3, with D perhaps matching TRBD2 (5 bases). CDR1 is SQVTM, CDR2 ANQGSEA, per germline. The CDR3 totals 14 residues. V lost 5 bases and J lost 0, with 12 bases in between.

The gene calls are TRBV19 and TRBJ1-4; D perhaps matches TRBD1 (6 bases). The CDR3 is 12 amino acids. CDR1 and CDR2 (germline): LNHDA, SQIVND (reference sequence). V was pared by 0 bases and J by 10 bases, with 6 bases between. CDR3 residues: CASSIEGAKLFF. CDR3 DNA sequence: TGTGCCAGTAGTATAGAGGGGGCAAAACTGTTTTTT.

This rearrangement joins TRBV10-3 to TRBJ2-7, with a possible D match to TRBD2 (6 bases). The V gene's germline CDR1 is ENHRY and CDR2 SYGVKD. The CDR3 covers 13 residues. Trimming took 4 bases from V and 4 from J, leaving 11 bases between them. In DNA form, the CDR3 reads TGTGCCATCAGTGCGGGGGATCAGTACGAGCAGTACTTC. It yields the protein CAISAGDQYEQYF.

This chain connects TRBV5-1 to TRBJ2-6; D unresolved. The ends were cut back, 0 bases at V and 0 bases at J, with 4 bases in the middle. The CDR3 has 15 amino acids. Germline CDR1 and CDR2: SGHRS and YFSETQ. The CDR3 loop reads CASSLGSSGANVLTF. The CDR3, as DNA: TGCGCCAGCAGCTTGGGGAGCTCTGGGGCCAACGTCCTGACTTTC.

V usage is TRBV5-1 and J usage is TRBJ1-2; a possible D gene is TRBD1 (5 bases). The V gene lost 2 bases and the J gene lost 0 bases, with 11 bases spanning the gap. The CDR3 spans 15 residues. Germline CDR1 is SGHRS and CDR2 is YFSETQ. The CDR3 loop reads CASSLTTAANYGYTF. The CDR3, as DNA: TGCGCCAGCAGCTTAACGACAGCAGCTAACTATGGCTACACCTTC.

The chain has TRBV30 and TRBJ2-5, with D unresolved. The V gene lost 5 bases and the J gene lost 5 bases, with 18 bases spanning the gap. The CDR3 totals 14 residues. Looked up from germline, CDR1 is GTSNPN and CDR2 is SVGIG (reference sequence). For the CDR3, the DNA is TGTGCCTGGTGTCCGGGTACGGCGTTGGAGACCCAGTACTTC. This codes for CAWCPGTALETQYF.

This clone was found a few times. This rearrangement joins TRBV2 to TRBJ2-7; D is undetermined. V was trimmed by 2 bases and J by 0 bases, leaving 11 bases between them. Looked up from germline, CDR1 is SNHLY and CDR2 is FYNNEI. The CDR3 length is 15 residues. Written as DNA, the CDR3 is TGTGCCAGCAGTGAATGGCAGTTAAGCTCCTACGAGCAGTACTTC. This codes for CASSEWQLSSYEQYF.

The chain couples TRBV4-1 to TRBJ1-2; TRBD1 might be the D (5 bases). Germline lookup yields CDR1 MGHRA and CDR2 YSYEKL. Trimming pared 5 bases from V and 5 bases from J, leaving 12 bases between. This CDR3 is built from 13 residues. CDR3 sequence (DNA): TGCGCCAGCAGCGACGGGGGGAGTTATGGCTACACCTTC. This encodes CASSDGGSYGYTF.

The chain couples TRBV27 to TRBJ1-1, with D possibly TRBD1 on 6 matching bases. This CDR3 comprises 15 residues. The germline V and J ends were trimmed by 5 bases and 0 bases, with 13 bases remaining between them. CDR1 and CDR2 (germline): MNHEY, SMNVEV (reference sequence). The chain's CDR3 is CASSTRQALNTEAFF. CDR3 DNA sequence: TGTGCCAGCAGTACGCGACAGGCTCTGAACACTGAAGCTTTCTTT.

This clone was picked up one time. CDR3: CASSLYSGTTNTGELFF. CDR3 DNA: TGTGCCAGTTCCCTATACTCCGGGACAACAAACACCGGGGAGCTGTTTTTT. The chain uses TRBV18 and TRBJ2-2, with D maybe TRBD1 (6 bases). Per the germline V gene, CDR1 is KGHSH and CDR2 is LQKENI. Trimming removed 9 bases at V and 2 bases at J, with 22 bases between. The CDR3 is 17 residues long.

The chain couples TRBV28 to TRBJ1-2; TRBD1 matches at 8 bases. CDR3 size: 14 residues. Trimming took 5 bases from V and 4 from J; bases not matched to a gene: 6. The germline CDR1 and CDR2 sequences are MDHEN and SYDVKM. The CDR3 DNA is TGTGCCAGCAGTGTCTCGGGACAGGTCTATGGCTACACCTTC. Protein sequence: CASSVSGQVYGYTF.

The chain links TRBV7-2 to TRBJ1-4; D may be TRBD1 (5 bases). There are 15 residues in the CDR3. V shed 5 bases and J shed 3 bases, with 13 bases lying between them. CDR1 SGHTA and CDR2 FQGNSA come from the germline V gene. This CDR3 reads CASSRRQSPNEKLFF. The CDR3 DNA reads as TGTGCCAGCAGCCGCCGACAGTCCCCTAATGAAAAACTGTTTTTT.

This clone was observed a single time. The chain couples TRBV28 to TRBJ1-5, with D perhaps matching TRBD1 (5 bases). Per germline, CDR1 MDHEN and CDR2 SYDVKM. V lost 4 bases and J 1 base, leaving 11 bases between the germline ends. This CDR3 is 15 amino acids long. CDR3 sequence reads: CASSYIRGSNQPQHF. In DNA form, the CDR3 reads TGTGCCAGCAGTTATATTCGGGGGAGCAATCAGCCCCAGCATTTT.

V usage is TRBV11-3 and J usage is TRBJ1-1; D gene ambiguous. This CDR3 has 13 amino acids. Germline V gene sequence: CDR1 SGHNT, CDR2 YENEEA. V lost 5 bases to trimming and J lost 8 bases, with 15 bases between them. CDR3 amino acids: CASSPGPSREAFF. The CDR3 DNA follows: TGTGCCAGCAGCCCCGGTCCTTCACGGGAAGCTTTCTTT.

The chain is built from TRBV5-1 and TRBJ1-2; 7 bases align to TRBD1. In germline, CDR1 is SGHRS, CDR2 YFSETQ. The CDR3 runs to 16 residues. V trimming: 4 bases; J trimming: 3 bases; junction bases outside the gene matches: 12. CDR3: CASSGTTGTVYYGYTF. CDR3 coding DNA: TGCGCCAGCAGCGGGACCACCGGGACAGTGTACTATGGCTACACCTTC.

The genes are TRBV12-2 and TRBJ1-4; the D call in the table, TRBD1, was not verified against the DNA. TRBV12-2 constitutes a pseudogene. The CDR3 loop spans 16 amino acids. The CDR3 is CASRLAHTGANEKLFF. The CDR3 DNA is TGTGCAAGTCGCTTAGCGCATACAGGGGCTAATGAAAAACTGTTTTTT.

In this sample, this clone turned up a few times. This rearrangement joins TRBV11-2 to TRBJ1-2; D is undetermined. CDR3 length: 14 residues. The V gene lost 0 bases and the J gene lost 3 bases, with 8 bases spanning the gap. Germline-derived CDR1 and CDR2 are SGHAT and FQNNGV. The DNA for the CDR3 is TGTGCCAGCAGCTTAGATAGCGGATACTATGGCTACACCTTC. Translating gives CASSLDSGYYGYTF. The whole variable domain, filled in from reference TRBV11-2 and TRBJ1-2, reads EAGVAQSPRYKIIEKRQSVAFWCNPISGHATLYWYQQILGQGPKLLIQFQNNGVVDDSQLPKDRFSAERLKGVDSTLKIQPAKLEDSAVYLCASSLDSGYYGYTFGSGTRLTVV.

The chain joins TRBV7-2 to TRBJ1-6, with D possibly being TRBD1 (6 bases). This CDR3 region has 15 residues. From germline, CDR1 is SGHTA and CDR2 FQGNSA. V was trimmed by 6 bases and J by 6 bases, leaving 15 bases between them. CDR3 in amino acids: CASRYNREANSPLHF. DNA of the CDR3: TGTGCCAGCAGGTATAACAGGGAAGCTAATTCACCCCTCCACTTT.

The chain links TRBV5-4 to TRBJ1-6, with D uncertain. Germline V lookup: CDR1 SGHNT, CDR2 YYREEE (reference sequence). Trimming cost V 0 bases and J 0 bases, with 7 bases left between them. The CDR3 spans 16 residues. CDR3 protein: CASSLDRDSYNSPLHF. The DNA for the CDR3 is TGTGCCAGCAGCTTGGATCGAGACTCCTATAATTCACCCCTCCACTTT.

The genes are TRBV7-3 and TRBJ2-2; 11 bases line up with TRBD2. The CDR3 extends over 17 amino acids. Trimming cost V 6 bases and J 1 base; bases outside gene matches: 7. Germline V gene data show CDR1 as SGHTA and CDR2 as FQGTGA. CDR3 residues: CASRSSGRAGNTGELFF. DNA of the CDR3: TGTGCCAGCAGAAGTAGCGGGAGGGCCGGGAACACCGGGGAGCTGTTTTTT.

V gene TRBV9 combines with J gene TRBJ2-5, with a weak D call TRBD2 (5 bases). CDR1 and CDR2 (germline): SGDLS, YYNGEE. V lost 0 bases to trimming and J lost 4 bases, with 13 bases between them. The CDR3 is made up of 15 amino acids. CDR3 amino acids: CASSVGVGEGETQYF. CDR3 coding DNA: TGTGCCAGCAGCGTAGGGGTCGGGGAAGGAGAGACCCAGTACTTC.

The table lists this clone with a count of one. This chain's CDR3 is CASRNRQGIRYGYTF. The CDR3 DNA reads TGTGCCAGCAGGAATAGACAGGGTATTAGGTATGGCTACACCTTC. The V call is TRBV6-5, the J call TRBJ1-2, with 7 bases matching TRBD1. V was pared by 6 bases and J by 5 bases, with 12 bases of the junction left unmatched. Germline CDR1 and CDR2: MNHEY and SVGAGI. The CDR3 is 15 amino acids.

CDR3 bases: TGTGCCAGCAGTGAACAGTCTTATAGCAATCAGCCCCAGCATTTT. This sequence encodes CASSEQSYSNQPQHF. The chain has TRBV2 and TRBJ1-5; D is unclear. CDR3 size: 15 residues. CDR1 and CDR2 (germline): SNHLY, FYNNEI. Trimming left V 2 bases short and J 0 bases short, with 8 bases between.

This chain connects TRBV2 to TRBJ1-2; possibly TRBD1 for D (6 bases). The germline CDR1 and CDR2 sequences are SNHLY and FYNNEI. This CDR3 contains 15 residues. The ends were cut back, 3 bases at V and 4 bases at J, with 15 bases in the middle. CDR3 in amino acids: CASSDPGVASYGYTF. The CDR3 DNA is TGTGCCAGCAGTGACCCAGGGGTTGCTAGCTATGGCTACACCTTC.

The chain links TRBV6-2 or TRBV6-3 to TRBJ1-5, with 8 bases lining up with TRBD1. The germline V gene encodes CDR1 MNHEY and CDR2 SVGEGT. V was pared by 2 bases and J by 9 bases, with 12 bases of the junction left unmatched. The CDR3 extends over 16 amino acids. CDR3 sequence reads: CASSYGSARGHGPQHF. The CDR3, as DNA: TGTGCCAGCAGTTACGGGTCCGCCAGGGGGCATGGGCCCCAGCATTTT.